These 19 T cell receptor beta chains came from one sample sequenced in a study of T cells in Graves' hyperthyroidism and ophthalmopathy. TCR beta CDR3 regions were amplified from RNA transcripts. The study used the HTBI primer set for a first-round RT-PCR of the TCR CDR3. TCRdb ran MiXCR on the multiplex PCR reads and lists one entry per CDR3 protein. The profile shows under 300,000 distinct CDR3 sequences, about 14% of them singletons. The sequenced material came from blood. The receptor set was obtained from a woman in her 40s with Graves' hyperthyroidism that later progressed to Graves' ophthalmopathy.

About this clonotype itself: A much larger clone sits a single nucleotide away, making a read error possible. The rearrangement uses TRBV18 and TRBJ2-1, with TRBD1 matching 12 bases. J lost 4 bases, V lost 1 base, and 8 bases had no gene match. Germline V gives CDR1 KGHSH, CDR2 LQKENI. The CDR3 runs to 18 residues. The CDR3 sequence: CASSPRGQGAAQYNEQFF. The CDR3 coding sequence is TGTGCCAGCTCACCACGGGGACAGGGGGCGGCCCAATACAATGAGCAGTTCTTC.

This clonotype has a count of ten or more. The V call is TRBV18, the J call TRBJ2-1; D not certain. The CDR3 contains 15 residues. With 3 bases removed from V and 5 bases from J, the gap between germline ends came to 14 bases. Germline V CDR1 and CDR2: KGHSH, LQKENI. The CDR3 coding sequence is TGTGCCAGCTCACCCCAACGGAAGGCAAACAATGAGCAGTTCTTC. This sequence encodes CASSPQRKANNEQFF.

This clonotype was picked up many times. The V call is TRBV5-4, the J call TRBJ1-5; D might be TRBD1 (6 bases). This CDR3 has 16 amino acids. The ends were cut back, 0 bases at V and 1 base at J, with 11 bases in the middle. Germline V CDR1 and CDR2: SGHNT, YYREEE (reference sequence). The CDR3 sequence: CASSLGGRGSNQPQHF. The DNA of the CDR3 is TGTGCCAGCAGCTTGGGGGGAAGGGGGAGCAATCAGCCCCAGCATTTT.

This clonotype showed up many times. The V gene is TRBV6-1, the J gene TRBJ1-5; TRBD1 matches 7 bases. The V gene's germline CDR1 is MNHNS and CDR2 SASEGT. Unmatched junction bases numbered 11, after V lost 5 bases and J lost 1 base. CDR3 length equals 17 residues. This chain's CDR3 is CASSPSRQGMSNQPQHF. CDR3 DNA sequence: TGTGCCAGCAGTCCTAGCAGACAGGGAATGAGCAATCAGCCCCAGCATTTT.

This chain links TRBV6-2 or TRBV6-3 with TRBJ2-5; D is tentatively TRBD1 or TRBD2 (5 bases each). The germline V gene has CDR1 MNHEY and CDR2 SVGEGT. The V end was cut by 5 bases, the J end by 8 bases, with 12 bases between. There are 12 residues in the CDR3. The CDR3 here is CASSHQGATQYF. The CDR3, as DNA: TGTGCCAGCAGTCATCAGGGAGCAACCCAGTACTTC.

This clonotype has a count of ten or more. This chain joins TRBV3-1 and TRBJ1-5, with D uncertain. This CDR3 region has 12 residues. V lost 1 base, J lost 7 bases, and 5 bases lay in between. The germline V gene encodes CDR1 LGHDT and CDR2 YNNKEL (reference sequence). The CDR3 region has the DNA TGTGCCAGCAGCCAAGGAGAACAGCCCCAGCATTTT. It codes for CASSQGEQPQHF. The whole variable domain, remainder taken from reference TRBV3-1 and TRBJ1-5, is DTAVSQTPKYLVTQMGNDKSIKCEQNLGHDTMYWYKQDSKKFLKIMFSYNNKELIINETVPNRFSPKSPDKAHLNLHINSLELGDSAVYFCASSQGEQPQHFGDGTRLSIL.

This chain links TRBV20-1 with TRBJ2-3; maybe TRBD2 (6 bases). This CDR3 contains 15 residues. V was clipped by 1 base and J by 5 bases, with 16 bases between them. Germline CDR1 reads DFQATT; CDR2 reads SNEGSKA (reference sequence). CDR3 amino acids: CSARAGTQFRDTQYF. In DNA, the CDR3 is TGCAGTGCTAGAGCGGGGACTCAGTTTAGAGATACGCAGTATTTT.

This clonotype was seen ten or more times. The chain combines TRBV12-3 or TRBV12-4 with TRBJ1-5; no clear D. V gave up 7 bases and J gave up 5 bases, with 15 bases separating them. The CDR3 runs 14 residues. The CDR3 spells CASTSTFGDQPQHF. The CDR3 DNA sequence: TGTGCCAGCACTTCGACCTTCGGGGATCAGCCCCAGCATTTT.

In its sample, this clonotype was seen a few times. The rearrangement uses TRBV5-1 and TRBJ2-3; TRBD2 aligns across 9 bases. J was trimmed by 6 bases and V by 1 base; bases with no gene match: 9. CDR1 SGHRS and CDR2 YFSETQ come from the germline V gene. The CDR3 runs 16 residues. CDR3 loop: CASSLLASGTGDTQYF. In DNA form, the CDR3 reads TGCGCCAGCAGCTTGTTGGCTAGCGGGACGGGGGATACGCAGTATTTT.

This clonotype has just a few counts. The chain joins TRBV19 to TRBJ2-3, with TRBD2 matching over 9 bases. The germline V gene encodes CDR1 LNHDA and CDR2 SQIVND (reference sequence). Losses at the gene ends were 10 bases for V and 7 bases for J; bases not matched to a gene: 9. The CDR3 totals 13 residues. The CDR3: CATLSGRRNTQYF. The CDR3 DNA follows: TGTGCCACCCTTAGCGGGAGACGAAATACGCAGTATTTT.

This clonotype was detected ten times or more. The chain uses TRBV28 and TRBJ1-2; TRBD1 might be the D (6 bases). The germline gives CDR1 MDHEN, CDR2 SYDVKM. This CDR3 region has 17 residues. V lost 2 bases and J 2 bases, leaving 18 bases between the germline ends. The CDR3 loop reads CASSLSLRLDSNYGYTF. The CDR3 coding sequence is TGTGCCAGCAGTTTAAGTCTTCGTTTGGACAGCAACTATGGCTACACCTTC.

As for this clonotype: This sequence may be a read error, since a much larger clone differs from it by one base. The J gene is TRBJ2-1, the V gene TRBV28; the match to TRBD2 covers 8 bases. Per germline, CDR1 MDHEN and CDR2 SYDVKM. CDR3 length: 17 amino acids. V lost 3 bases to trimming and J lost 5 bases; unmatched junction nucleotides: 12. The CDR3 loop is CASSLSKTSENNNEQFF. The CDR3 DNA follows: TGTGCCAGCAGTTTGTCAAAGACTAGCGAGAACAACAATGAGCAGTTCTTC.

This clonotype occurred many times. V and J are TRBV5-1 and TRBJ2-2; the match to TRBD1 covers 7 bases. Germline V gene lookup returns CDR1 SGHRS and CDR2 YFSETQ. The CDR3 has 17 residues. Trimming cost V 5 bases and J 7 bases; bases outside gene matches: 17. The CDR3 reads CASRPRPPTGSNGELFF. CDR3 in DNA: TGCGCCAGCAGGCCCAGGCCCCCGACAGGGTCGAACGGGGAGCTGTTTTTT.

This clonotype was seen many times. This chain joins TRBV27 and TRBJ2-1; 11 bases line up with TRBD2. The CDR3 runs to 14 residues. Germline CDR1 reads MNHEY; CDR2 reads SMNVEV (reference sequence). V shed 6 bases and J 8 bases; nucleotides not matched to a gene: 6. CDR3 sequence reads: CASSLAGGLYEQFF. The CDR3 DNA reads TGTGCCAGCAGCTTAGCGGGAGGGCTTTATGAGCAGTTCTTC.

The V call is TRBV9, the J call TRBJ2-1, with no clear D. V was pared by 5 bases and J by 0 bases, with 9 bases between. The CDR3 runs 14 residues. CDR1 and CDR2 (germline): SGDLS, YYNGEE. CDR3 protein: CASRSASSYNEQFF. CDR3 in DNA: TGTGCCAGCAGGAGCGCGAGCTCCTACAATGAGCAGTTCTTC.

This clonotype was recorded many times. J is TRBJ2-5 and V is TRBV20-1; TRBD2 agrees at 15 bases. J gave up 5 bases and V 5 bases, and 15 bases lay outside the gene matches. Germline values: CDR1 DFQATT, CDR2 SNEGSKA (reference sequence). The CDR3 totals 18 residues. The CDR3 region is CSAYPWTSGRALRETQYF. The DNA of the CDR3 is TGCAGTGCTTATCCCTGGACTAGCGGGAGGGCCCTCCGGGAGACCCAGTACTTC.

This clonotype turned up a few times. V is TRBV9 and J is TRBJ2-2; the match to TRBD2 covers 12 bases. The junction had 5 bases not matched to a gene; V was cut back by 4 bases and J by 1 base. CDR1 is SGDLS and CDR2 is YYNGEE in the germline V gene. The CDR3 covers 17 residues. CDR3 sequence: CASSPWGLAGNTGELFF. The CDR3, as DNA: TGTGCCAGCAGCCCTTGGGGACTAGCGGGGAACACCGGGGAGCTGTTTTTT.

This clonotype was found a few times. The gene calls are TRBV28 and TRBJ1-1; 11 bases are a match to TRBD1. The CDR3 has 16 residues. V shed 5 bases and J 0 bases; nucleotides not matched to a gene: 5. CDR1 is MDHEN and CDR2 is SYDVKM in the germline V gene. CDR3 residues: CASSLDRGRLNTEAFF. CDR3 nucleotides: TGTGCCAGCAGTCTGGACAGGGGGCGGTTGAACACTGAAGCTTTCTTT.

This clonotype appeared many times. The J gene is TRBJ2-5, the V gene TRBV5-6; TRBD1 or TRBD2 may be the D gene (5 bases each). This CDR3 region has 16 residues. Germline assignment: CDR1 SGHDT and CDR2 YYEEEE. V was cut by 4 bases and J by 5 bases, with 21 bases left in between. In nucleotides, the CDR3 is TGTGCCAGCAGCCGAGTTTTTGGCGGCTGGGGGGAGACCCAGTACTTC. Its protein product is CASSRVFGGWGETQYF.